The entry that follows covers one T cell receptor (beta chain) sequence. The data are from a study of control samples from healthy donors and cancer patients. Germline CDR1 SGHTA, CDR2 FQGTGA. The CDR3 is 20 amino acids. The V and J ends lost 4 bases and 4 bases, in that order; junction bases with no gene match: 17. TCRdb's table, derived via immunoSEQ multiplex PCR, lists solely in-frame clones and lacks some. The sample contains approximately 110,000 clones, roughly 89% of which appear only once. This clonotype originated in a woman aged 45 to 65 in good health. The J gene is TRBJ2-1, the V gene TRBV7-3, with 12 bases that match TRBD2. Source material: blood. The CDR3 region is CASSSRTRLAGELNYNEQFF. CDR3 nucleotide sequence: TGTGCCAGCAGCTCCCGAACCCGACTAGCGGGAGAGCTGAATTACAATGAGCAGTTCTTC.